The present T cell receptor (beta chain) was sequenced within a study of shared clonotypes between healthy human individuals. Study results and limitations: Some clonotypes were shared by all four sorted-subset donors, while others were not shared. The non-shared ones had lower generation probabilities than the shared ones. Of the naive CD4 clonotypes, approximately 5% were shared across a few donors.

Repertoires were generated with immunoSEQ multiplex PCR, while TCRdb's copy carries only in-frame clones and drops some. The data hold around 550,000 clones, with 90% to 96% observed a single time. CDR3 length: 17 residues. The germline V gene encodes CDR1 SEHNR and CDR2 FQNEAQ (reference sequence). V dropped 7 bases and J dropped 0 bases, with 16 bases sitting between them. On this clone: Antigen: not known.

What was sequenced was naive CD4+ T cells sorted from blood. The subset is: CD45RA+ positively selected. The chain uses TRBV7-9 and TRBJ2-6; D is perhaps TRBD1 (5 bases). The receptor was isolated from a woman aged 25 to 45 in good health. CDR3 region: CASKSKAGPSGANVLTF. The CDR3 DNA reads as TGTGCCAGCAAGTCGAAGGCAGGGCCCTCTGGGGCCAACGTCCTGACTTTC.